Given below is one T cell receptor beta chain in context. The germline CDR1 and CDR2 sequences are SGHRS and YFSETQ. The CDR3 contains 14 residues. Germline trimming cut 4 bases from V and 8 bases from J; bases unmatched to any gene: 6. The sample comes from a study of control samples from healthy donors and cancer patients. Using immunoSEQ multiplex PCR, the repertoire was profiled, and TCRdb retains in-frame clones only, with some absent. This table has 84,000 or so clones, roughly 89% appearing once. The sequencing sample was made of blood. The chain couples TRBV5-1 to TRBJ1-2; TRBD1 aligns across 12 bases. The sequence was obtained from a man aged 25-45 years in good health. The CDR3 sequence is CASSPGQGALGYTF. DNA for the CDR3: TGCGCCAGCAGCCCGGGACAGGGGGCGTTGGGCTACACCTTC.